This T cell receptor (beta chain) stems from a study of lymphopenia after photon versus proton radiotherapy. The data were produced by immunoSEQ multiplex PCR, yet TCRdb's version contains in-frame clones alone and is incomplete. The data hold around 25,000 clones, with over 85% observed a single time. V was cut by 3 bases and J by 3 bases, with 13 bases left in between. CDR1 and CDR2 from the germline V gene are SGDLS and YYNGEE. This CDR3 spans 14 amino acids. This clone showed up just once. Its specificity is unknown. The study's findings and limits: In patients who died, overall survival fell as post-nadir TCR diversity dropped more. Photon-treated patients lost naive T cells and TCR diversity; proton-treated stayed stable. Better survival with proton therapy was suggested as possible, not demonstrated. Post-nadir diversity loss with photons came from oligoclonal expansion, particularly CD8+ Temra cells.

The clonotype comes from a woman between 45 and 65 years old with cholangiocarcinoma. The rearrangement links TRBV9 to TRBJ2-7, with no clear D. Material: peripheral blood, obtained from a patient treated with photon-based radiotherapy. CDR3 in amino acids: CASSARAANYEQYF. As DNA, the CDR3 is TGTGCCAGCAGCGCCCGGGCCGCTAACTACGAGCAGTACTTC.